Listed here are 28 T cell receptor beta chains from one sample, sequenced in a study of molecular identifiers for immune sequencing clone quantification. One entry per CDR3 protein, called by TCRdb with MiXCR from the PCR reads. The profile shows under 800,000 distinct CDR3 sequences, 25% of them singletons. What was sequenced was naive CD8+ T cells from blood, with Jurkat cell RNA spiked in. Subset in this sample: FACS-sorted CD8+CD4-CCR7+CD45RA+ naive T cells. Receptors were obtained from a human donor in good health. Some libraries in this study had Jurkat cell RNA spiked in.

This clonotype showed up many times. The chain combines TRBV13 with TRBJ2-3; no clear D gene. Germline loops: CDR1 PRHDT, CDR2 FYEKMQ (reference sequence). Trimming stripped 5 bases from V and 4 bases from J, with 10 bases between. There are 13 residues in the CDR3. The CDR3 sequence: CASSPVGADTQYF. CDR3 nucleotides: TGTGCCAGCAGCCCCGTTGGGGCAGATACGCAGTATTTT.

A few counts support this clonotype. The gene calls are TRBV7-9 and TRBJ1-4; the D is unclear. The CDR3 spans 15 residues. V shed 0 bases and J shed 2 bases, with 7 bases lying between them. CDR1 and CDR2 (germline): SEHNR, FQNEAQ (reference sequence). CDR3 protein: CASSLAAGTNEKLFF. DNA of the CDR3: TGTGCCAGCAGCTTAGCGGCGGGGACTAATGAAAAACTGTTTTTT.

The sample holds a few counts of this clonotype. The chain uses TRBV28 and TRBJ2-1; 11 nucleotides line up with TRBD2. With 2 bases clipped from V and 8 bases from J, the junction kept 11 bases outside the gene matches. Germline V gene lookup returns CDR1 MDHEN and CDR2 SYDVKM. The CDR3 contains 17 residues. DNA for the CDR3: TGTGCCAGCAGTTTACCCACTATAGCGGGAGGGCTCGATGAGCAGTTCTTC. Amino acid sequence: CASSLPTIAGGLDEQFF. Based on the CDR3 plus reference TRBV28 and TRBJ2-1, the full variable domain is DVKVTQSSRYLVKRTGEKVFLECVQDMDHENMFWYRQDPGLGLRLIYFSYDVKMKEKGDIPEGYSVSREKKERFSLILESASTNQTSMYLCASSLPTIAGGLDEQFFGPGTRLTVL.

A word on this clonotype: A much bigger clone sits one base away, suggesting this may be a read error. The chain combines TRBV7-9 with TRBJ2-3, with 8 bases lining up with TRBD1. This CDR3 has 17 residues. Germline CDR1 SEHNR, CDR2 FQNEAQ (reference sequence). CDR3 coding DNA: TGTGCCGGCAGCTTCTTCGGACAGGGCCCAGGGCCAGATACGCAGTATTTT. Translation: CAGSFFGQGPGPDTQYF. Based on the CDR3 plus reference TRBV7-9 and TRBJ2-3, the full variable domain is DTGVSQNPRHKITKRGQNVTFRCDPISEHNRLYWYRQTLGQGPEFLTYFQNEAQLEKSRLLSDRFSAERPKGSFSTLEIQRTEQGDSAMYLCAGSFFGQGPGPDTQYFGPGTRLTVL.

The J gene is TRBJ2-1, the V gene TRBV2, with D perhaps TRBD1 (6 bases). Germline values: CDR1 SNHLY, CDR2 FYNNEI. This CDR3 comprises 15 residues. V gave up 9 bases and J gave up 5 bases, with 20 bases separating them. The CDR3 nucleotides are TGTGCCAGTTCTTTGAACAGGGAAGGAAACAATGAGCAGTTCTTC. Translated, it gives CASSLNREGNNEQFF.

The chain carries TRBV13 and TRBJ2-3; 12 nucleotides agree with TRBD2. Germline V CDR1 and CDR2: PRHDT, FYEKMQ (reference sequence). The trim removed 8 bases at V and 4 bases at J, leaving 7 bases unmatched. The CDR3 is made up of 15 amino acids. CDR3 bases: TGTGCCAGCGGCGCTAGCGGGGGGGCTCCAGATACGCAGTATTTT. Amino acid sequence: CASGASGGAPDTQYF.

The chain uses TRBV5-4 and TRBJ2-7; maybe TRBD1 (5 bases). This CDR3 has 12 amino acids. Germline V gene lookup returns CDR1 SGHNT and CDR2 YYREEE (reference sequence). The V gene lost 4 bases and the J gene lost 6 bases, with 11 bases spanning the gap. The CDR3 loop is CASSNFQGEQYF. The CDR3 region has the DNA TGTGCCAGCAGCAACTTCCAGGGCGAGCAGTACTTC.

The chain carries TRBV18 and TRBJ2-5, with TRBD1 as a possible D gene (5 bases). Germline assignment: CDR1 KGHSH and CDR2 LQKENI. The CDR3 is 18 residues long. Trimming cost V 3 bases and J 0 bases, with 20 bases left between them. The CDR3 is CASSPNRLEWSYQETQYF. The CDR3 nucleotides read TGTGCCAGCTCACCGAACAGGCTAGAGTGGTCGTACCAAGAGACCCAGTACTTC.

This clonotype was found many times. This chain links TRBV7-9 with TRBJ2-1; tentative D call: TRBD1 (5 bases). CDR3 size: 15 residues. Germline CDR1 reads SEHNR; CDR2 reads FQNEAQ (reference sequence). V lost 1 base and J 1 base, leaving 8 bases between the germline ends. CDR3 in DNA: TGTGCCAGCAGCTTAGTTGCAGGGTCCTACAATGAGCAGTTCTTC. Amino acids: CASSLVAGSYNEQFF.

This clonotype has a count of ten or more. The rearrangement uses TRBV27 and TRBJ2-7, with 7 positions matching TRBD1. Germline V lookup: CDR1 MNHEY, CDR2 SMNVEV (reference sequence). The CDR3 spans 14 residues. The trim removed 5 bases at V and 6 bases at J, leaving 10 bases unmatched. CDR3 amino acids: CASSLTGTVSEQYF. CDR3 nucleotides: TGTGCCAGCAGTCTTACCGGGACAGTGTCCGAGCAGTACTTC.

Comment on this clonotype: A much larger clone sits a single nucleotide away, making a read error possible. Lacking the conserved final phenylalanine or tryptophan, this CDR3 likely reflects a read error. The V call is TRBV4-3, the J call TRBJ2-7, with D possibly called TRBD1 or TRBD2 (5 bases each). CDR3 size: 16 residues. Trimming stripped 0 bases from V and 2 bases from J, with 14 bases between. The germline CDR1 and CDR2 sequences are LGHNA and YSLEER. In DNA, the CDR3 is TGCGCCAGCAGCCAAGATAAGCGAGGGACCGCCTACGAGCAGTACCTC. It is translated as CASSQDKRGTAYEQYL.

To note about this clonotype: At one boundary the junction diverges from the germline segment, which might be a read error. The rearrangement joins TRBV7-9 to TRBJ2-7; D may be TRBD1 (6 bases). CDR1 SEHNR and CDR2 FQNEAQ come from the germline V gene (reference sequence). This CDR3 contains 12 residues. CDR3 loop: CACSLGGYEQYF. The CDR3 DNA follows: TGTGCCTGCAGCTTAGGGGGATACGAGCAGTACTTC.

The V call is TRBV30, the J call TRBJ2-7; D gene unclear. The J call may be wrong; the DNA end is better matched by TRBJ2-1. CDR3 length equals 12 residues. Germline CDR1 is GTSNPN and CDR2 is SVGIG (reference sequence). The CDR3 region has the DNA TGTGCCTGGAGCGGGTTCTCCTACGAGCAGTTCTTC. This sequence encodes CAWSGFSYEQFF.

This clonotype was seen a single time. Since a much larger clone is just one base distant, this may be a read error. V and J are TRBV4-1 and TRBJ2-1, with no clear D. Germline values: CDR1 MGHRA, CDR2 YSYEKL. The CDR3 runs 13 residues. In DNA form, the CDR3 reads TGCGCCAGCAGCCTTCATCTGGGCAATGGGCAGTTCTTC. It codes for CASSLHLGNGQFF.

A few counts support this clonotype. This rearrangement joins TRBV20-1 to TRBJ2-1; 14 bases line up with TRBD2. Germline loops: CDR1 DFQATT, CDR2 SNEGSKA (reference sequence). With V trimmed by 3 bases and J by 9 bases, 7 bases remained unmatched. The CDR3 is made up of 15 amino acids. CDR3 sequence: CSARRGTSGSGEQFF. The CDR3 DNA reads as TGCAGTGCTAGGAGGGGGACTAGCGGGAGCGGTGAGCAGTTCTTC.

This clonotype was counted at least ten times. The chain joins TRBV13 to TRBJ1-3; perhaps TRBD1 as D (6 bases). The germline V and J ends were trimmed by 3 bases and 0 bases, with 12 bases remaining between them. CDR1 is PRHDT and CDR2 is FYEKMQ in the germline V gene (reference sequence). The CDR3 is 16 residues long. CDR3: CASSFNRASSGNTIYF. The CDR3 region has the DNA TGTGCCAGCAGCTTTAACAGGGCGAGCTCTGGAAACACCATATATTTT.

This clonotype appeared many times. The chain joins TRBV2 to TRBJ2-3, with 10 bases matching TRBD2. Germline CDR1 reads SNHLY; CDR2 reads FYNNEI. The CDR3 has 17 amino acids. V was pared by 0 bases and J by 2 bases, with 5 bases of the junction left unmatched. The CDR3 DNA sequence: TGTGCCAGCAGTGAAGCCCCTAGCGGGAGTGTCACAGATACGCAGTATTTT. Its protein product is CASSEAPSGSVTDTQYF.

The J gene is TRBJ2-7, the V gene TRBV7-9, with 10 bases identical to TRBD1. The germline V gene encodes CDR1 SEHNR and CDR2 FQNEAQ (reference sequence). V lost 4 bases, J lost 5 bases, and 8 bases stayed unmatched. The CDR3 is 15 residues long. CDR3 region: CASSSTPGTGDEQYF. The CDR3 nucleotides read TGTGCCAGCAGCTCCACCCCCGGGACAGGGGACGAGCAGTACTTC.

This clonotype was found a few times. The V call is TRBV6-5, the J call TRBJ1-1, with no clear D. The CDR3 extends over 12 amino acids. V was pared by 4 bases and J by 3 bases, with 6 bases between. Germline CDR1 MNHEY, CDR2 SVGAGI. CDR3 region: CASSSRYTEAFF. In DNA form, the CDR3 reads TGTGCCAGCAGTTCGCGTTACACTGAAGCTTTCTTT.

The rearrangement joins TRBV29-1 to TRBJ2-1; 9 bases match TRBD2. Trimming removed 1 base from V and 4 bases from J; junction bases left unmatched: 11. The CDR3 consists of 17 residues. Germline CDR1 SQVTM, CDR2 ANQGSEA. This CDR3 is CSVEVRETSGPYNEQFF. CDR3 coding DNA: TGCAGCGTTGAAGTTAGGGAAACTAGCGGGCCGTACAATGAGCAGTTCTTC.

Ten or more counts support this clonotype. This rearrangement joins TRBV7-6 to TRBJ2-3, with D possibly matching TRBD2 (6 bases). The CDR3 covers 14 residues. Trimming removed 4 bases from V and 5 bases from J, with 13 bases in between. Germline loops: CDR1 SGHVS, CDR2 FNYEAQ. The chain's CDR3 is CASSSLEGLDTQYF. CDR3 sequence (DNA): TGTGCCAGCAGCTCTTTGGAGGGGTTAGATACGCAGTATTTT.

This clonotype was detected many times. V is TRBV12-3 or TRBV12-4 and J is TRBJ2-3, with TRBD2 identical over 10 bases. The CDR3 is 16 residues long. Trimming cost V 4 bases and J 3 bases; bases outside gene matches: 7. CDR3: CASSWLAGGRTDTQYF. The CDR3 region has the DNA TGTGCCAGCAGTTGGTTAGCGGGAGGAAGAACAGATACGCAGTATTTT.

This sequence joins TRBV4-1 and TRBJ2-1; D perhaps matches TRBD2 (7 bases). In germline, CDR1 is MGHRA, CDR2 YSYEKL. This CDR3 has 16 residues. Deletions cut 0 bases from V and 2 bases from J, with 11 bases between. Here the CDR3 reads CASSQDLGGPYNEQFF. Written as DNA, the CDR3 is TGCGCCAGCAGCCAAGATTTGGGGGGGCCCTACAATGAGCAGTTCTTC.

The table lists this clonotype with many counts. V gene TRBV28 combines with J gene TRBJ1-5; the D gene is possibly TRBD1 (5 bases). V gave up 10 bases and J gave up 6 bases, with 16 bases separating them. This CDR3 is built from 13 residues. From germline, CDR1 is MDHEN and CDR2 SYDVKM. DNA of the CDR3: TGTGCCACCAGCCTGGGGGTGGGTCAGCCCCAGCATTTT. Translated, it gives CATSLGVGQPQHF. Complete variable domain (other parts from reference TRBV28 and TRBJ1-5): DVKVTQSSRYLVKRTGEKVFLECVQDMDHENMFWYRQDPGLGLRLIYFSYDVKMKEKGDIPEGYSVSREKKERFSLILESASTNQTSMYLCATSLGVGQPQHFGDGTRLSIL.

This clonotype turned up a few times. The chain is built from TRBV5-1 and TRBJ1-1, with D uncertain. This CDR3 spans 12 amino acids. The germline V gene encodes CDR1 SGHRS and CDR2 YFSETQ. V was trimmed by 2 bases and J by 8 bases, leaving 10 bases between them. CDR3 in amino acids: CASSFSPPEAFF. The CDR3 DNA reads as TGCGCCAGCAGCTTTTCACCTCCGGAAGCTTTCTTT. The variable domain in full, with the rest retrieved from reference TRBV5-1 and TRBJ1-1, is KAGVTQTPRYLIKTRGQQVTLSCSPISGHRSVSWYQQTPGQGLQFLFEYFSETQRNKGNFPGRFSGRQFSNSRSEMNVSTLELGDSALYLCASSFSPPEAFFGQGTRLTVV.

This clonotype was seen at least ten times. The chain employs TRBV19 and TRBJ2-7; TRBD1 or TRBD2 may be the D gene (6 bases each). V lost 9 bases and J lost 0, with 15 bases in between. The CDR3 sequence is 14 residues long. CDR1 LNHDA and CDR2 SQIVND come from the germline V gene (reference sequence). CDR3 loop: CARARGGSSYEQYF. CDR3 nucleotide sequence: TGTGCCAGAGCTCGAGGGGGGAGCTCCTACGAGCAGTACTTC.

This clonotype turned up a few times. The chain recombines TRBV6-5 with TRBJ2-7, with D possibly TRBD2 on 6 matching bases. Looked up from germline, CDR1 is MNHEY and CDR2 is SVGAGI. The CDR3 covers 15 residues. V shed 5 bases and J shed 1 base, with 15 bases lying between them. DNA of the CDR3: TGTGCCAGCAGTCTATCCGGGACTTTTTCCTACGAGCAGTACTTC. It codes for CASSLSGTFSYEQYF.

This clonotype was seen once. The rearrangement links TRBV27 to TRBJ2-7, with 7 bases aligning to TRBD1. The CDR3 has 14 residues. Germline loops: CDR1 MNHEY, CDR2 SMNVEV (reference sequence). V lost 7 bases to trimming and J lost 2 bases; unmatched junction nucleotides: 8. The CDR3 nucleotides read TGTGCCAGCACCCCCACAGGGGCTCCCTACGAGCAGTACTTC. This codes for CASTPTGAPYEQYF.